This T cell receptor beta chain came from a study of vaccination effects on CD4 cells after COVID-19. In the study overall: Expansion of antigen-specific CD4+ T cells with viral peptide pools was carried out by the ViraFEST assay before sequencing.

Sequencing used immunoSEQ multiplex PCR; TCRdb keeps in-frame clones, though not all of them. The repertoire consists of about 39,000 clones, with about 63% occurring once and the leading ten covering roughly 8%. Culture lasted approximately 10 days before CD4+ T cell isolation. The cohort was immunized with two doses of either the BNT162b2 or mRNA-1273 vaccine. The healthy vaccine recipients, who had no prior SARS-CoV-2 infection, showed negative nucleocapsid antibodies. The table lists this clone with a few counts. Its antigen is currently unknown. Trimming removed 0 bases from V and 9 bases from J; junction bases left unmatched: 11. The CDR3 has 16 residues. Per the germline V gene, CDR1 is LGHNT and CDR2 is FRNRAP.

V and J are TRBV12-5 and TRBJ1-5; 7 bases map to TRBD1. The source is a human donor who received a COVID-19 vaccine. This specimen was CD4+ T cells from PBMCs cultured without peptide, taken after COVID-19 vaccination. The CDR3 DNA reads as TGTGCTAGTGGTTTGGTACTTAGACAGGGCGGGCGGCCCCAGCATTTT. Its translation: CASGLVLRQGGRPQHF.